This T cell receptor (beta chain) is from a study of molecular identifiers for immune sequencing clone quantification. Study-level results: Over 99% of effector molecules, yet under 1% of naive-cell molecules, were held by clones above 20 RNA copies.

V was clipped by 4 bases and J by 1 base, with 7 bases between them. The length of the CDR3 is 13 residues. This clonotype was observed a handful of times. The antigen is unknown. Each CDR3 protein gets one entry after TCRdb re-called the PCR reads with MiXCR. The sample holds around 460,000 distinct CDR3 sequences, about 22% seen once. Sorting was used to obtain naive CD8 T cells (CD8+CD4-CCR7+CD45RA+). This clonotype originated in a human donor in good health. Some libraries in this study had Jurkat cell RNA spiked in. The gene calls are TRBV12-3 or TRBV12-4 and TRBJ1-1, with D possibly TRBD1 on 5 matching bases. Sequenced input: naive CD8+ T cells from blood, with Jurkat cell RNA spiked in. Subset here: FACS-sorted CD8+CD4-CCR7+CD45RA+ naive T cells. CDR3: CASSSDKNTEAFF. Written as DNA, the CDR3 is TGTGCCAGCAGTTCGGACAAGAACACTGAAGCTTTCTTT.